This TCR beta chain was profiled in a study of T cells expressing NK-cell markers. TCRdb re-called the 5' RACE reads and catalogs CDR3 proteins one per entry, DNA excluded. The sample holds some 460,000 distinct CDR3 sequences. The CDR3 has 18 amino acids. Germline V gives CDR1 SEHNR, CDR2 FQNEAQ (reference sequence). The receptor was isolated from a woman aged 50 to 60 in good health. The sequencing sample was made of blood T cells: a sorted CD56 or NKG2C T cell subset, CD4+ or CD8+ T cells, or bulk PBMC T cells (not recorded which). The chain combines TRBV7-9 with TRBJ2-3; no DNA is available, so the TRBD2 call from TCRdb remains unchecked. CDR3: CASSLPRLAGGYTDTQYF.